This T cell receptor beta chain was profiled in a study of T cell responses to AZD1222 COVID-19 vaccine. The CDR3 is 15 residues long. Germline lookup yields CDR1 SGHAT and CDR2 FQNNGV. V was shortened by 3 bases and J by 1 base, with 13 bases between the two germline ends. The protocol was immunoSEQ multiplex PCR, while the TCRdb copy is restricted to in-frame clones and leaves out a portion. The sample shows about 100,000 clones, about 92% of them seen only once. This chain uses TRBV11-2 with TRBJ2-7, with D tentatively TRBD2 (6 bases). The specimen comprised peripheral blood, sampled on day 0 of AZD1222 vaccination. The receptor's source is an adult in good health. In nucleotides, the CDR3 is TGTGCCAGCAGCTTTCAATTTGGGGGGTCCTACGAGCAGTACTTC. This codes for CASSFQFGGSYEQYF.